This T cell receptor beta chain was profiled in a study of metastatic and nonmetastatic thyroid tumors (dated by TCRdb to about 2020). Study-wide context: For patients with malignant and with benign thyroid disease, the researchers compared repertoires between peripheral blood samples and tumor or nodule tissue samples.

CDR1 and CDR2, per the germline V gene, are SGHVS and FNYEAQ. V and J lose 1 base and 4 bases, and a span of 10 bases separates them. The CDR3 has 14 amino acids, counting the end cysteine and phenylalanine. Only the CDR3 portion is preserved as DNA: 42 bases, with reading frame beginning at the first base. Receptor amplification or capture employed PCR. TCRdb lists the instrument as Illumina HiSeq 4000. High-throughput sequencing was used to profile the TCR beta-chain CDR3 region of each patient. Turning to the authors' computational methods: CDR3 differences across clinicopathological groups were used to build a classifier for discriminating distant-metastatic papillary thyroid cancer patients. The Shannon index was used to measure repertoire diversity, and the Morisita-Horn index was used to measure how similar tumor and blood repertoires were. TCRdb trimmed public reads at Q25 via fastp, called clones via MiXCR and kept in-frame beta chains. The V and J calls, along with clone size, are taken from TCRdb and not from the paper's own processing. This sample gives about 35,000 clones in total; around a third of them show up just once. Jointly, the top ten make up around 15% of the sample.

Points the paper makes about the study in general: In both blood and tumor samples, TCR beta diversity was reported to be significantly higher in malignant tumors than in benign nodules.

Before undergoing thyroid surgery, none of the patients had been given any kind of treatment. Patient clinical samples collected from about 2011 to 2018 were retrospectively analysed using T-cell receptor beta sequencing. Concerning this clone itself: No cognate antigen has been identified for it. Nothing much larger sits one base from this clone, and base qualities are not available.

The sample was tumor tissue. The chain couples TRBV7-6 to TRBJ1-1; the D gene is possibly TRBD1, with 5 bases matching. This TCR derives from a female donor with papillary thyroid cancer or a benign thyroid nodule (not recorded which). Some clones in this sample may be carry-over from other donors' samples. Here is the DNA: TGTGCCAGCAGCTTAGTTACAGGATCCACTGAAGCTTTCTTT. The encoded protein is CASSLVTGSTEAFF.